This T cell receptor beta chain was retrieved from a study of T cell repertoires in cytomegalovirus infection. Points on this clonotype: Its antigen is unknown.

Findings of the study overall: The study found HLA-C-restricted CMV-specific TCR beta clonotypes dominating the ex vivo response.

Germline CDR1 LNHDA, CDR2 SQIVND (reference sequence). The CDR3 totals 15 residues. V was pared by 5 bases and J by 4 bases, with 6 bases of the junction left unmatched. TCRdb re-derived calls from the reads in MiXCR, one entry per CDR3 protein. The top ten clones hold around an eighth of a sample with around 800,000 distinct CDR3 sequences, 30% to 35% of them seen once. The sample here was cultured CD8+ T cells from PBMCs, taken from culture after CMV antigen stimulation. This clonotype was obtained from a human donor in good health (CMV status not recorded). Some clones in this sample may be carry-over from other donors' samples. The V call is TRBV19, the J call TRBJ2-2; TRBD1 matches 8 bases. The CDR3 region is CASSVYTGGTGELFF. The CDR3 DNA sequence: TGTGCCAGTAGTGTTTATACAGGGGGCACCGGGGAGCTGTTTTTT.